The 12 T cell receptor beta chains given below trace back to one sample, sequenced in a study of shared clonotypes between healthy human individuals. Some clones are missing from TCRdb's copy, which holds only in-frame ones; the method was immunoSEQ multiplex PCR. The sample carries about 2.5 million clones, roughly 90% recorded once. The specimen sequenced was naive CD4+ T cells from PBMCs. The subset was: CD45RA+ positively selected. These receptors were obtained from a man aged 18 to 30 in good health. Some clones in this sample may be carry-over from other donors' samples.

The chain recombines TRBV5-1 with TRBJ2-4, with 8 positions matching TRBD2. The germline V gene encodes CDR1 SGHRS and CDR2 YFSETQ. The CDR3 sequence is 15 residues long. The V gene end was trimmed by 0 bases and the J gene end by 7 bases; junction bases not matched to a gene: 6. The CDR3 here is CASSLESGSLNIQYF. CDR3 bases: TGCGCCAGCAGCTTGGAGAGCGGGAGCTTGAACATTCAGTACTTC.

For this clone: At one boundary the junction diverges from the germline segment, which might be a read error. The chain recombines TRBV7-3 with TRBJ2-2; 8 bases align to TRBD1. Germline V gene data show CDR1 as SGHTA and CDR2 as FQGTGA. This CDR3 has 14 amino acids. This chain's CDR3 is CASRSQGVTGELLF. The CDR3 DNA is TGTGCCAGCAGATCACAGGGGGTGACCGGGGAGCTGCTTTTT.

This sequence joins TRBV7-6 and TRBJ2-2; the match to TRBD2 covers 9 bases. Germline V gene data show CDR1 as SGHVS and CDR2 as FNYEAQ. The CDR3 has 14 residues. The J segment lost 3 bases and the V segment lost 5 bases, leaving 1 base of the junction unmatched. The CDR3 DNA reads as TGTGCCAGCAGCCGACTAGCGGACACCGGGGAGCTGTTTTTT. Protein product: CASSRLADTGELFF.

The rearrangement links TRBV9 to TRBJ1-1; maybe TRBD1 (6 bases). Per germline, CDR1 SGDLS and CDR2 YYNGEE. Trimming shortened V by 0 bases and J by 4 bases, and 13 bases separated the two germline ends. The CDR3 consists of 15 residues. The CDR3 DNA sequence: TGTGCCAGCAGCGTAGATACTAGGGGGGCCACTGAAGCTTTCTTT. This translates into CASSVDTRGATEAFF.

A word on this clone: One junction end disagrees with the germline gene, perhaps due to a read error. The rearrangement joins TRBV10-3 to TRBJ1-5; tentative D call: TRBD1 (5 bases). The CDR3 loop spans 15 amino acids. Germline lookup yields CDR1 ENHRY and CDR2 SYGVKD. CDR3 protein: CAISQSGGSNQPQHF. DNA for the CDR3: TGTGCCATCAGTCAGTCGGGGGGTAGCAATCAGCCCCAGCATTTT.

The chain combines TRBV28 with TRBJ1-5; TRBD1 agrees at 8 bases. V was pared by 1 base and J by 5 bases, with 7 bases of the junction left unmatched. This CDR3 is built from 16 residues. CDR1 is MDHEN, CDR2 SYDVKM, per germline. For the CDR3, the DNA is TGTGCCAGCAGTTTATCCGGCAGGGGGCGAGATCAGCCCCAGCATTTT. It yields the protein CASSLSGRGRDQPQHF.

The chain has TRBV5-6 and TRBJ2-2, with 8 bases fitting TRBD2. V lost 4 bases and J lost 4; bases outside the gene matches: 9. The length of the CDR3 is 16 residues. Germline CDR1 SGHDT, CDR2 YYEEEE. This chain's CDR3 is CASSLLGLVFTGELFF. The CDR3 DNA reads as TGTGCCAGCAGCCTACTGGGACTAGTTTTCACCGGGGAGCTGTTTTTT.

The rearrangement links TRBV5-1 to TRBJ2-7; no firm D call. There are 12 residues in the CDR3. Deletions cut 3 bases from V and 6 bases from J, with 10 bases between. Germline V gives CDR1 SGHRS, CDR2 YFSETQ. CDR3 coding DNA: TGCGCCAGCAGCTACCCACCGGGCGAGCAGTACTTC. Translation: CASSYPPGEQYF.

The chain recombines TRBV19 with TRBJ2-1, with D possibly being TRBD2 (5 bases). Germline-derived CDR1 and CDR2 are LNHDA and SQIVND (reference sequence). This CDR3 spans 16 amino acids. Trimming removed 6 bases from V and 0 bases from J, with 15 bases in between. CDR3 bases: TGTGCCAGTAGCCTGGCAGCGGACGTCTCCTACAATGAGCAGTTCTTC. Its translation is CASSLAADVSYNEQFF.

On this clone itself: The junction and the germline gene differ at one end; a read error may be behind it. This chain links TRBV11-2 with TRBJ1-5; 10 bases are a match to TRBD1. The CDR3 contains 17 residues. Germline V gives CDR1 SGHAT, CDR2 FQNNGV. The CDR3 protein is CASSVDPMDRGNQPQHF. The CDR3 nucleotides read TGTGCCAGCAGCGTAGATCCTATGGACAGGGGGAATCAGCCCCAGCATTTT.

The chain combines TRBV7-2 with TRBJ2-6; 12 nucleotides line up with TRBD1. The CDR3 runs to 16 residues. V lost 4 bases to trimming and J lost 13 bases; unmatched junction nucleotides: 11. Germline assignment: CDR1 SGHTA and CDR2 FQGNSA. The CDR3 reads CASSYRPGQGAQVLTF. The CDR3, as DNA: TGTGCCAGCAGCTACCGACCGGGACAGGGGGCTCAAGTCCTGACTTTC.

The CDR3 nucleotides read TGCGCCAGCAGCTTAGAAGGGGGACTAGTCTCGGAGACCCAGTACTTC. Translating it yields CASSLEGGLVSETQYF. The V gene is TRBV5-1, the J gene TRBJ2-5, with 8 positions matching TRBD2. Germline lookup yields CDR1 SGHRS and CDR2 YFSETQ. V shed 2 bases, J shed 5 bases, and the junction held 11 bases outside the gene matches. The CDR3 runs to 16 residues.